Listed here are 18 T cell receptor beta chains from one sample, sequenced in a study of cytomegalovirus exposure and HLA in healthy donors. Clones were read by immunoSEQ multiplex PCR, and TCRdb kept only the in-frame ones, dropping some. The data show under 350,000 clones, about 86% seen once. Sequencing was done on a sample of PBMCs. Receptor source: a woman under 30 in good health and CMV-seronegative.

This clone was counted between two and nine times. The chain is built from TRBV6-5 and TRBJ1-5; 7 bases match TRBD1. Losses at the gene ends were 0 bases for V and 3 bases for J; bases not matched to a gene: 5. Looked up from germline, CDR1 is MNHEY and CDR2 is SVGAGI. The CDR3 is 16 amino acids. CDR3 protein: CASSYSRDSFNQPQHF. The DNA for the CDR3 is TGTGCCAGCAGTTACTCGAGGGACAGTTTCAATCAGCCCCAGCATTTT.

This clone was detected once. CDR3 protein: CAWRMAGDKSLPNTGELFF. CDR3 DNA sequence: TGTGCCTGGCGTATGGCGGGGGATAAATCTCTCCCCAACACCGGGGAGCTGTTTTTT. The rearrangement links TRBV30 to TRBJ2-2; 7 bases line up with TRBD2. V lost 5 bases and J lost 2; bases outside the gene matches: 20. CDR1 is GTSNPN and CDR2 is SVGIG in the germline V gene (reference sequence). CDR3 length equals 19 residues.

The chain links TRBV7-9 to TRBJ2-3, with 10 bases aligning to TRBD2. Germline assignment: CDR1 SEHNR and CDR2 FQNEAQ (reference sequence). After removal of 3 bases from V and 0 bases from J, the junction contained 3 bases not matched to a gene. This CDR3 region has 16 residues. The CDR3 spells CASSLRTSGSTDTQYF. The CDR3 DNA reads as TGTGCCAGCAGCTTGCGGACTAGCGGCAGCACAGATACGCAGTATTTT.

The CDR3 DNA reads TGTGCCAGCAGCGCACACCGGGACAGCTCACCCCTCCACTTT. Protein: CASSAHRDSSPLHF. The V call is TRBV9, the J call TRBJ1-6; the match to TRBD1 covers 7 bases. Germline-derived CDR1 and CDR2 are SGDLS and YYNGEE. With 3 bases clipped from V and 10 bases from J, the junction kept 7 bases outside the gene matches. The CDR3 sequence is 14 residues long.

This chain joins TRBV5-4 and TRBJ2-7, with a tentative D call TRBD1 (5 bases). This CDR3 region has 12 residues. Germline V gene sequence: CDR1 SGHNT, CDR2 YYREEE (reference sequence). V lost 2 bases and J 6 bases, leaving 9 bases between the germline ends. CDR3 sequence reads: CASSLDSVEQYF. In DNA, the CDR3 is TGTGCCAGCAGCTTAGACAGTGTCGAGCAGTACTTC.

The rearrangement links TRBV27 to TRBJ2-3; 7 bases agree with TRBD1. CDR3 length: 19 amino acids. CDR1 is MNHEY and CDR2 is SMNVEV in the germline V gene (reference sequence). J gave up 5 bases and V 1 base, and 18 bases lay outside the gene matches. The CDR3 region has the DNA TGTGCCAGCAGTTTATTCACCCGTACCGGGACAGAACGACAAGATACGCAGTATTTT. Its protein product is CASSLFTRTGTERQDTQYF.

The V call is TRBV5-4, the J call TRBJ2-3, with unresolved D. The V end lost 4 bases, the J end lost 6 bases, and 18 bases lay between the germline ends. The CDR3 totals 15 residues. Looked up from germline, CDR1 is SGHNT and CDR2 is YYREEE (reference sequence). The CDR3 sequence is CASSHQVEFWDTQYF. CDR3 DNA sequence: TGTGCCAGCAGCCACCAGGTTGAGTTCTGGGATACGCAGTATTTT. The whole variable domain, remainder taken from reference TRBV5-4 and TRBJ2-3, is ETGVTQSPTHLIKTRGQQVTLRCSSQSGHNTVSWYQQALGQGPQFIFQYYREEENGRGNFPPRFSGLQFPNYSSELNVNALELDDSALYLCASSHQVEFWDTQYFGPGTRLTVL.

The chain uses TRBV11-3 and TRBJ1-6; no firm D call. With 5 bases removed from V and 5 bases from J, the gap between germline ends came to 4 bases. The germline gives CDR1 SGHNT, CDR2 YENEEA. The CDR3 totals 12 residues. The CDR3 region is CASSRDNSPLHF. CDR3 DNA: TGTGCCAGCAGCCGAGATAATTCACCCCTCCACTTT.

V is TRBV29-1 and J is TRBJ1-1; D uncertain. CDR3 length: 15 amino acids. Per the germline V gene, CDR1 is SQVTM and CDR2 is ANQGSEA. V lost 5 bases to trimming and J lost 5 bases, with 21 bases between them. DNA of the CDR3: TGCAGCGTTCCGACAAGGGCGGGTCTGGTAACTGAAGCTTTCTTT. Translation gives CSVPTRAGLVTEAFF.

The chain joins TRBV7-8 to TRBJ1-5, with 8 bases lining up with TRBD1. The CDR3 totals 19 residues. Germline V CDR1 and CDR2: SGHVS, FQNEAQ. V shed 4 bases and J 0 bases; nucleotides not matched to a gene: 14. CDR3 bases: TGTGCCAGCAGCTCGGGGACAGGAGATCCTTTCTATAGCAATCAGCCCCAGCATTTT. Amino acids: CASSSGTGDPFYSNQPQHF. Combining the CDR3 with reference TRBV7-8 and TRBJ1-5 gives the whole variable domain GAGVSQSPRYKVAKRGQDVALRCDPISGHVSLFWYQQALGQGPEFLTYFQNEAQLDKSGLPSDRFFAERPEGSVSTLKIQRTQQEDSAVYLCASSSGTGDPFYSNQPQHFGDGTRLSIL.

The V gene is TRBV11-2, the J gene TRBJ1-2, with 9 bases matching TRBD1. The germline V gene has CDR1 SGHAT and CDR2 FQNNGV. J was trimmed by 7 bases and V by 3 bases; bases with no gene match: 6. The CDR3 has 14 residues. Here the CDR3 reads CASSFRDRVLGYTF. CDR3 nucleotide sequence: TGTGCCAGCAGCTTCCGGGACAGGGTCCTTGGCTACACCTTC. Filled out from reference TRBV11-2 and TRBJ1-2, the complete variable domain reads EAGVAQSPRYKIIEKRQSVAFWCNPISGHATLYWYQQILGQGPKLLIQFQNNGVVDDSQLPKDRFSAERLKGVDSTLKIQPAKLEDSAVYLCASSFRDRVLGYTFGSGTRLTVV.

The V and J genes are TRBV27 and TRBJ2-7, with 14 nucleotides matching TRBD2. Germline-derived CDR1 and CDR2 are MNHEY and SMNVEV (reference sequence). The ends lost 3 bases at V and 3 bases at J; junction bases unmatched: 7. The CDR3 sequence is 17 residues long. The CDR3 reads CASSFRTSGGLIYEQYF. CDR3 nucleotide sequence: TGTGCCAGCAGTTTTCGGACTAGCGGGGGGTTGATCTACGAGCAGTACTTC.

This clone was picked up one time. This chain links TRBV9 with TRBJ2-3; 10 nucleotides match TRBD2. Germline V lookup: CDR1 SGDLS, CDR2 YYNGEE. V dropped 0 bases and J dropped 4; count of bases not matched to a gene: 8. The CDR3 length is 17 residues. In nucleotides, the CDR3 is TGTGCCAGCAGCGTAGTCACTAGCGGGAACACGGCAGATACGCAGTATTTT. It codes for CASSVVTSGNTADTQYF.

The sample holds a few counts of this clone. The chain recombines TRBV28 with TRBJ2-7; 9 positions match TRBD1. J gave up 2 bases and V 8 bases, and 13 bases lay outside the gene matches. Per the germline V gene, CDR1 is MDHEN and CDR2 is SYDVKM. This CDR3 spans 16 amino acids. In DNA form, the CDR3 reads TGTGCCAGCTTACCTGGGCCCCGGGACAGGGCCTACGAGCAGTACTTC. This codes for CASLPGPRDRAYEQYF.

The sample holds one count of this clone. The rearrangement uses TRBV30 and TRBJ1-3; no clear D gene. The V gene lost 2 bases and the J gene lost 0 bases, with 11 bases spanning the gap. CDR1 and CDR2 from the germline V gene are GTSNPN and SVGIG (reference sequence). The CDR3 is 15 amino acids. CDR3 residues: CAWSQDFRSGNTIYF. The CDR3 bases are TGTGCCTGGAGTCAGGACTTCCGCTCTGGAAACACCATATATTTT.

The chain has TRBV25-1 and TRBJ1-1; D is uncertain. Deletions cut 7 bases from V and 5 bases from J, with 14 bases between. CDR1 and CDR2 from the germline V gene are MGHDK and SYGVNS. This CDR3 is built from 13 residues. The CDR3 bases are TGTGCCAGCATACCGGACTTCGGGACTGAAGCTTTCTTT. Amino acids: CASIPDFGTEAFF.

The rearrangement uses TRBV30 and TRBJ2-1, with 10 bases matching TRBD2. This CDR3 spans 16 amino acids. Germline values: CDR1 GTSNPN, CDR2 SVGIG (reference sequence). J gave up 8 bases and V 0 bases, and 10 bases lay outside the gene matches. CDR3 residues: CAWSVLGTSELHEQFF. CDR3 DNA: TGTGCCTGGAGTGTACTGGGGACTAGCGAATTACATGAGCAGTTCTTC.

The V call is TRBV11-3, the J call TRBJ2-7, with TRBD2 matching over 11 bases. CDR1 is SGHNT and CDR2 is YENEEA in the germline V gene. V dropped 3 bases and J dropped 5; count of bases not matched to a gene: 15. The length of the CDR3 is 18 residues. DNA of the CDR3: TGTGCCAGCAGCTTGGTTCAACCGGGACTAGCGGATATCCACGAGCAGTACTTC. Its translation: CASSLVQPGLADIHEQYF.